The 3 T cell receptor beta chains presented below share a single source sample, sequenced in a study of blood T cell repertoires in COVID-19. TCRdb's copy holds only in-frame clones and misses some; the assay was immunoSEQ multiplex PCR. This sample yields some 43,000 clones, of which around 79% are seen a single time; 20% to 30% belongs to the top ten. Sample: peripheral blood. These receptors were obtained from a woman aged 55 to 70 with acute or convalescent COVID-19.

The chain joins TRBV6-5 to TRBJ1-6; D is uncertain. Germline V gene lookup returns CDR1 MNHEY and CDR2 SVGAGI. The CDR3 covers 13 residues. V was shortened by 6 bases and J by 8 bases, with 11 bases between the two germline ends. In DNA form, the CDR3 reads TGTGCCAGCAGCCAACGGGGAGATTCACCCCTCCACTTT. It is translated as CASSQRGDSPLHF.

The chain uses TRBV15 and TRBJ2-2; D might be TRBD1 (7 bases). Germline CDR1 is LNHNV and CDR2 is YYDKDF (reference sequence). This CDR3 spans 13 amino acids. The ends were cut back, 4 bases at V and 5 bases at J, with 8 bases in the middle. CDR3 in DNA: TGTGCCACCAGCACAGGGGGGACCGGGGAGCTGTTTTTT. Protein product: CATSTGGTGELFF.

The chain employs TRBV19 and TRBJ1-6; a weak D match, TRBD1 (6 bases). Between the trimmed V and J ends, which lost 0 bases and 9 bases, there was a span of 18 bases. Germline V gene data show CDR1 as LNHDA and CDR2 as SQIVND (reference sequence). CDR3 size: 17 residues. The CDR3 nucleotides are TGTGCCAGTAGTATAGACACGGGACAATCGCTGGGTTCACCCCTCCACTTT. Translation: CASSIDTGQSLGSPLHF.